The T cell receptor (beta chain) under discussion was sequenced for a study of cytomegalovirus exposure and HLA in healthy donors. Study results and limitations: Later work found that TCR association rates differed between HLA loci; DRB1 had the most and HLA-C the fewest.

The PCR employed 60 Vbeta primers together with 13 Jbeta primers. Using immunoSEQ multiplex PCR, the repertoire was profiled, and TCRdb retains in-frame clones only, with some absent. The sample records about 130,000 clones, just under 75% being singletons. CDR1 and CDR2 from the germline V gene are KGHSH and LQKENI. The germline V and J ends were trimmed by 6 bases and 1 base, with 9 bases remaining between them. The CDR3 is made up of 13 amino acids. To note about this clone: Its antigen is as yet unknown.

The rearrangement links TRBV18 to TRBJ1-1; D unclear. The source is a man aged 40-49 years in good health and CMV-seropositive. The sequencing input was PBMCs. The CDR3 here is CASSPDSNTEAFF. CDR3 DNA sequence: TGTGCCAGCTCGCCTGACTCGAACACTGAAGCTTTCTTT.